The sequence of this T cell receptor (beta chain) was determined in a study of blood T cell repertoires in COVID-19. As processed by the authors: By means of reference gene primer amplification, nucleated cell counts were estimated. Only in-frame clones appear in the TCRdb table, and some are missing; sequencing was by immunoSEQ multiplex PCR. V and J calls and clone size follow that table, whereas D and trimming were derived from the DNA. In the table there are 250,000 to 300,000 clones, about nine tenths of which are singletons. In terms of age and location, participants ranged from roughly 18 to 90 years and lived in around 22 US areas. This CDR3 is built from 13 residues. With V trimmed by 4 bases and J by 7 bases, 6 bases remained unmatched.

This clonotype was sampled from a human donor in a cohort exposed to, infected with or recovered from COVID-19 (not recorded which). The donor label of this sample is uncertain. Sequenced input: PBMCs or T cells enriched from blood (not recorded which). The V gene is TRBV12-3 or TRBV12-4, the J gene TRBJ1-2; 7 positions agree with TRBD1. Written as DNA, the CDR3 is TGTGCCAGCAGTTCCAGGGGGAGCGGTGGCTACACCTTC. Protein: CASSSRGSGGYTF.